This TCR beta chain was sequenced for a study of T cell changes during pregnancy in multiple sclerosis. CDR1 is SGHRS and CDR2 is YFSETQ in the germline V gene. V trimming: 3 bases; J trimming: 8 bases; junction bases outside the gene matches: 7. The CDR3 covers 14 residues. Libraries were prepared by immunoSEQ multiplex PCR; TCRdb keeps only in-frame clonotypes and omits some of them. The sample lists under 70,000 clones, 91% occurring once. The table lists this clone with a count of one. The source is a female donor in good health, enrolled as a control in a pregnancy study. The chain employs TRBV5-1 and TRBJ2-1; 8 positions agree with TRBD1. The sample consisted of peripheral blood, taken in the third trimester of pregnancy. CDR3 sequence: CASSSGAGGHEQFF. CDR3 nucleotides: TGCGCCAGCAGCTCGGGAGCAGGGGGCCATGAGCAGTTCTTC.